A selection of T cell receptor beta chains follows, all from one sample in a study of tissue T cells after allogeneic stem cell transplantation. Data came from immunoSEQ multiplex PCR; TCRdb stores just in-frame clones and leaves some out. This table has approximately 350 clones, roughly 73% appearing once. Specimen: skin, collected at autopsy. The receptors derive from a female patient between 40 and 75 years old with steroid-refractory graft-versus-host disease after an allogeneic stem cell transplant. Certain T cells may be donor cells from the graft. The CDR3 runs from the conserved cysteine through the conserved F or W. The order of the fields is V gene, J gene, CDR3 length, CDR3 protein.

TRBV5-5	TRBJ1-2	14	CASSLTGFARGYTF
TRBV30	TRBJ2-5	15	CAWTLAGGLQETQYF
TRBV3-1/TRBV3-2	TRBJ1-1	12	CASSQERTEAFF
TRBV9	TRBJ2-3	14	CASSVVPHADTQYF
TRBV27	TRBJ1-1	13	CASSLGRLTEAFF
TRBV19	TRBJ1-5	14	CASSIMGWDQPQHF
TRBV10-3	TRBJ2-3	15	CAIRGTASSTDTQYF
TRBV11-2	TRBJ1-4	16	CASSSVRRATNEKLFF
TRBV30	TRBJ2-7	11	CAWRYRGEQYF
TRBV27	TRBJ2-3	12	CASSPSTDTQYF
TRBV5-1	TRBJ2-5	13	CASSLTGGETQYF
TRBV7-2	TRBJ2-2	14	CASSPRQGPGELFF
TRBV24-1	TRBJ2-7	13	CATSDPRGREQYF
TRBV19	TRBJ2-7	12	CASNQGAGEQYF
TRBV7-6	TRBJ2-7	14	CASSLRTGDHEQYF
TRBV11-2	TRBJ2-7	14	CASSLRYLAGEQYF
TRBV6-5	TRBJ1-2	13	CASSYRAYYGYTF
TRBV7-9	TRBJ1-4	13	CASSFGTDEKLFF